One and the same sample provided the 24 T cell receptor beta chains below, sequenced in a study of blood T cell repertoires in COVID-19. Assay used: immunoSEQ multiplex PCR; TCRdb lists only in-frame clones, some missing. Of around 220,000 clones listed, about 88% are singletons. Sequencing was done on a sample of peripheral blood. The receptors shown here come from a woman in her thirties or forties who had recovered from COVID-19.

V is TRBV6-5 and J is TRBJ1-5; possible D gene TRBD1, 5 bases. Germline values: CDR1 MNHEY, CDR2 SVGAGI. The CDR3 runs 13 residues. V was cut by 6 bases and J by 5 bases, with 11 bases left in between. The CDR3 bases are TGTGCCAGCAGCCAGGGTACCCATCAGCCCCAGCATTTT. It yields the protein CASSQGTHQPQHF.

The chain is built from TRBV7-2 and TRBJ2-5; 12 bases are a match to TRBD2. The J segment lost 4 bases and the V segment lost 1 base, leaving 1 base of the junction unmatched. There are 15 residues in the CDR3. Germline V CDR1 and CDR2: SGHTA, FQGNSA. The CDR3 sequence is CASSLELAGGETQYF. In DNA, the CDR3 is TGTGCCAGCAGCTTAGAACTAGCGGGGGGAGAGACCCAGTACTTC. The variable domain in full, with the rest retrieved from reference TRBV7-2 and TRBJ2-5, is GAGVSQSPSNKVTEKGKDVELRCDPISGHTALYWYRQSLGQGLEFLIYFQGNSAPDKSGLPSDRFSAERTGGSVSTLTIQRTQQEDSAVYLCASSLELAGGETQYFGPGTRLLVL.

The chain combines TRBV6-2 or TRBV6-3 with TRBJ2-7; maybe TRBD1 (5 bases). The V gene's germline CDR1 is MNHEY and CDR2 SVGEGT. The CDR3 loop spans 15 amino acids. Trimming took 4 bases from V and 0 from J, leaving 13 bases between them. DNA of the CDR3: TGTGCCAGCAGTTCTACTCGACAGAGCTCCTACGAGCAGTACTTC. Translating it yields CASSSTRQSSYEQYF.

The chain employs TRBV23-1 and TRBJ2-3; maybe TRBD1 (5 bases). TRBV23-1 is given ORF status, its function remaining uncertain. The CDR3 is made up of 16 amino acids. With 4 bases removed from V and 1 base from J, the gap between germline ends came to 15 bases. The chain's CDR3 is CASSPSLWGRTDTQYF. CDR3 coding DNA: TGCGCCAGCAGTCCCTCCCTCTGGGGCCGCACAGATACGCAGTATTTT.

The DNA for the CDR3 is TGCGCCAGCAGCCAAGAACGTATAGCTAACTATGGCTACACCTTC. Amino acid sequence: CASSQERIANYGYTF. This sequence joins TRBV4-1 and TRBJ1-2; D remains unclear. Germline CDR1 is MGHRA and CDR2 is YSYEKL. V was shortened by 0 bases and J by 0 bases, with 8 bases between the two germline ends. This CDR3 is built from 15 residues.

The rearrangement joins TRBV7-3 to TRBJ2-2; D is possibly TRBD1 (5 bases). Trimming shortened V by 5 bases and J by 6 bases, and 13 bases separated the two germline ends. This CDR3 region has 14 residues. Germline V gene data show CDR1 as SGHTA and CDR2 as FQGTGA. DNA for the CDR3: TGTGCCAGCAGCCCCTCGGACAAAGCCGGGGAGCTGTTTTTT. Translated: CASSPSDKAGELFF.

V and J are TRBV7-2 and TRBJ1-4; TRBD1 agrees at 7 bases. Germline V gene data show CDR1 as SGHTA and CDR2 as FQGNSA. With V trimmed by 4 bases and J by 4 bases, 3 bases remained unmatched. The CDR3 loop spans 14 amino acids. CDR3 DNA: TGTGCCAGCAGCTCGGGACAGTTTAATGAAAAACTGTTTTTT. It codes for CASSSGQFNEKLFF.

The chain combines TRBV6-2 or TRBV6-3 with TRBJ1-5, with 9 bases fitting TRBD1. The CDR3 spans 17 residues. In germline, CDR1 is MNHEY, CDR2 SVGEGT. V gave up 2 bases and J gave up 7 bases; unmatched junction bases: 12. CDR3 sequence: CASSYGAGTGFVQPQHF. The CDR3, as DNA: TGTGCCAGCAGTTACGGAGCCGGGACAGGGTTCGTACAGCCCCAGCATTTT.

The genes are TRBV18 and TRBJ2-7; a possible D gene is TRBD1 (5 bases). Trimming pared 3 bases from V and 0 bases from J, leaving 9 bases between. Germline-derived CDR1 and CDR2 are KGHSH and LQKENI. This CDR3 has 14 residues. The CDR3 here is CASSPAGPSYEQYF. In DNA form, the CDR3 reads TGTGCCAGCTCACCTGCAGGGCCCTCCTACGAGCAGTACTTC.

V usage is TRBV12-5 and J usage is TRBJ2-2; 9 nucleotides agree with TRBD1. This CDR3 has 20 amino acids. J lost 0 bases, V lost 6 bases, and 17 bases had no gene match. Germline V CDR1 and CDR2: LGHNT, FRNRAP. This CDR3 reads CASGHGLPGQGNANTGELFF. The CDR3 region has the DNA TGTGCTAGTGGGCACGGCCTACCGGGACAGGGTAACGCGAACACCGGGGAGCTGTTTTTT.

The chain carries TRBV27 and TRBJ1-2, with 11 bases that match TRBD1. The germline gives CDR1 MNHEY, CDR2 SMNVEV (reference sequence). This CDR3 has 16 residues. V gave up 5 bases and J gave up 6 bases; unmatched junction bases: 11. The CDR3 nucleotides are TGTGCCAGCAGTCCTTGGACAGGGGGCGCGTATGATGGCTACACCTTC. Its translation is CASSPWTGGAYDGYTF.

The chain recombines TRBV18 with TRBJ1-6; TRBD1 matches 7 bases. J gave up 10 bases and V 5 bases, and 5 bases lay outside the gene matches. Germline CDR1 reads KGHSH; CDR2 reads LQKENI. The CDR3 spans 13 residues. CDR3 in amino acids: CASSRDRQSPLHF. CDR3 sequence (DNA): TGTGCCAGCTCAAGGGACAGACAATCACCCCTCCACTTT.

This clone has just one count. The CDR3 here is CAWSGHREGGNEKLFF. The CDR3 DNA sequence: TGTGCCTGGAGTGGCCACAGGGAGGGGGGTAATGAAAAACTGTTTTTT. The chain is built from TRBV30 and TRBJ1-4, with a tentative D call TRBD1 (6 bases). Trimming cost V 1 base and J 4 bases, with 16 bases left between them. CDR3 length: 16 amino acids. In germline, CDR1 is GTSNPN, CDR2 SVGIG (reference sequence).

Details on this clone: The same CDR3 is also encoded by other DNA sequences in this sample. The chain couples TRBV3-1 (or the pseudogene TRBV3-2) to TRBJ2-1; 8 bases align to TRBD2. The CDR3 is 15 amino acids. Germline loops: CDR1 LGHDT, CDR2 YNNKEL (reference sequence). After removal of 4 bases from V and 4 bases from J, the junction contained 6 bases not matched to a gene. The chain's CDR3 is CASSRGLAGYNEQFF. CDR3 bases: TGTGCCAGCAGCCGGGGGCTAGCGGGTTACAATGAGCAGTTCTTC.

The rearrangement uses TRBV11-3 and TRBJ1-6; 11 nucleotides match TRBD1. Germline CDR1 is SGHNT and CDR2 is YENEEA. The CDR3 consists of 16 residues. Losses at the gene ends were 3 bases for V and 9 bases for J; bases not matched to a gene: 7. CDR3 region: CASSFRTGGVGSPLHF. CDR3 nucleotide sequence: TGTGCCAGCAGCTTCCGGACAGGGGGCGTAGGTTCACCCCTCCACTTT.

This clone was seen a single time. The CDR3 here is CASSPDRLAKNIQYF. The CDR3 DNA reads TGTGCCAGCAGCCCGGACAGACTAGCCAAAAACATTCAGTACTTC. This chain uses TRBV7-9 with TRBJ2-4; the D gene is possibly TRBD1 (6 bases). The V gene's germline CDR1 is SEHNR and CDR2 FQNEAQ (reference sequence). The length of the CDR3 is 15 residues. Trimming left V 5 bases short and J 0 bases short, with 11 bases between.

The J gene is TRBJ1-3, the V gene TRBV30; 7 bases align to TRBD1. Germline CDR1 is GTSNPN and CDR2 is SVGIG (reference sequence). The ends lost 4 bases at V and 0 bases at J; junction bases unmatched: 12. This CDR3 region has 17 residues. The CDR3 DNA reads TGTGCCTGGATGGAGGGGACAGCGACCCTCTCTGGAAACACCATATATTTT. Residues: CAWMEGTATLSGNTIYF.

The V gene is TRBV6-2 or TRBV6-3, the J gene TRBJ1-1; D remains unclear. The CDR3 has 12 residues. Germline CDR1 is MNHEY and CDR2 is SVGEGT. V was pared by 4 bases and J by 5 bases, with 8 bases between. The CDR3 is CASSFSGTEAFF. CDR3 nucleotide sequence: TGTGCCAGCAGTTTTTCCGGGACTGAAGCTTTCTTT.

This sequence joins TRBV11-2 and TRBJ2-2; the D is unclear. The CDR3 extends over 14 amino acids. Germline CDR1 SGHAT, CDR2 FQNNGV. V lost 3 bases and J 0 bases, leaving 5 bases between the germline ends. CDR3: CASSFTTNTGELFF. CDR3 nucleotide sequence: TGTGCCAGCAGCTTCACTACGAACACCGGGGAGCTGTTTTTT. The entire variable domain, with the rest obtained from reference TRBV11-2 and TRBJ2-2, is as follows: EAGVAQSPRYKIIEKRQSVAFWCNPISGHATLYWYQQILGQGPKLLIQFQNNGVVDDSQLPKDRFSAERLKGVDSTLKIQPAKLEDSAVYLCASSFTTNTGELFFGEGSRLTVL.

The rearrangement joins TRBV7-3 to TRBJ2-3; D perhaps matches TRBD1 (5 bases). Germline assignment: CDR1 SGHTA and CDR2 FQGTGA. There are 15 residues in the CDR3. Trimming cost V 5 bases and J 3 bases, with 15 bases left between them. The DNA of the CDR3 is TGTGCCAGCAGCCCCGGGCAGGGTTCGACAGATACGCAGTATTTT. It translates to CASSPGQGSTDTQYF. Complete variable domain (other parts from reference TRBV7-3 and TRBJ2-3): GAGVSQTPSNKVTEKGKYVELRCDPISGHTALYWYRQSLGQGPEFLIYFQGTGAADDSGLPNDRFFAVRPEGSVSTLKIQRTERGDSAVYLCASSPGQGSTDTQYFGPGTRLTVL.

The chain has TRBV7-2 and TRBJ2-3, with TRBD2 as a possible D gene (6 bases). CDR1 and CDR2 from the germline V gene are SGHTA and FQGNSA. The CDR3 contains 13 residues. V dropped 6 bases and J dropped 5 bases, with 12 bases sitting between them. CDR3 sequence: CASSRVGGDTQYF. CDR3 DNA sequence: TGTGCCAGCAGTCGTGTGGGGGGAGATACGCAGTATTTT.

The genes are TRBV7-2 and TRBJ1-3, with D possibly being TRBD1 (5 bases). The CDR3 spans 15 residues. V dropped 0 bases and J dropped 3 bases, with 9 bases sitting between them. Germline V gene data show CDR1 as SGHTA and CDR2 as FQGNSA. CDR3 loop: CASSLAVTGGNTIYF. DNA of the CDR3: TGTGCCAGCAGCTTAGCGGTTACAGGTGGAAACACCATATATTTT.

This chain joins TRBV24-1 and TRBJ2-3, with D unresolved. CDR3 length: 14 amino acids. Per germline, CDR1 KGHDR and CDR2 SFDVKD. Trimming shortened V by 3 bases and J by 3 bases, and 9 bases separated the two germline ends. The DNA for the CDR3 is TGTGCCACCAGTGATCCGATCGCGACAGATACGCAGTATTTT. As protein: CATSDPIATDTQYF.

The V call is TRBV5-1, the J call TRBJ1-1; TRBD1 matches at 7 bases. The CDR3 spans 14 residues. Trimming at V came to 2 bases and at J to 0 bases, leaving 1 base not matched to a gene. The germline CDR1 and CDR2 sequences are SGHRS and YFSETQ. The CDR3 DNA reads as TGCGCCAGCAGCTTTCAGGGGGTGAACACTGAAGCTTTCTTT. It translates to CASSFQGVNTEAFF.